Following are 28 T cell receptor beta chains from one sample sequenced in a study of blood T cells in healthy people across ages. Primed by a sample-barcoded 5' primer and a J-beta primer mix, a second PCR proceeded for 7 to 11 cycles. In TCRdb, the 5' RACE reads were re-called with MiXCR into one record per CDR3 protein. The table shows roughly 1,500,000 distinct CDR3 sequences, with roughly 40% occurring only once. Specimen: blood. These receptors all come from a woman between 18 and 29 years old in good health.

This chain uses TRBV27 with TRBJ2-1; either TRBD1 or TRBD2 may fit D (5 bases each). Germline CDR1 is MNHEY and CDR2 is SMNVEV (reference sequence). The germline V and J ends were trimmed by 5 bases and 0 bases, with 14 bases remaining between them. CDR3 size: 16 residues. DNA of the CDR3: TGTGCCAGCAGTATTCTTGGGGGATACTCCTACAATGAGCAGTTCTTC. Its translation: CASSILGGYSYNEQFF.

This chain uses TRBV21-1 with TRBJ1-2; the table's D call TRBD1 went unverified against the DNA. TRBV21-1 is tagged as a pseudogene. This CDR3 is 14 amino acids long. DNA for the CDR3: TGTGCCAGCAGCAAAGTGGTAACCGAGGGGGGCTACACCTTC. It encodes CASSKVVTEGGYTF.

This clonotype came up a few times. The CDR3 reads CASSSPGAYSPLHF. The CDR3 DNA is TGCGCCAGCAGTTCTCCGGGGGCATATTCACCCCTCCACTTT. The chain uses TRBV10-1 and TRBJ1-6, with D tentatively TRBD1 (6 bases). The CDR3 consists of 14 residues. Germline V lookup: CDR1 WNHNN, CDR2 SYGVQD (reference sequence). Trimming took 5 bases from V and 8 from J, leaving 13 bases between them.

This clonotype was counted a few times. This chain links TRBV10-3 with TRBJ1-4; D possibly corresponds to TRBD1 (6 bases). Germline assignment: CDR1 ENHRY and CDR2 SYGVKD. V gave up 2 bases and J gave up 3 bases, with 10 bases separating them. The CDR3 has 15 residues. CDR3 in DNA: TGTGCCATCAGTGAGCTTAACAGGGCTAATGAAAAACTGTTTTTT. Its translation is CAISELNRANEKLFF.

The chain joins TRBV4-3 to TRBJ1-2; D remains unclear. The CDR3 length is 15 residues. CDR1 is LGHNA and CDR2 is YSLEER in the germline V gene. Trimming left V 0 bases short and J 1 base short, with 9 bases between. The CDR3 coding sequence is TGCGCCAGCAGCCAAGATACAGACCTTAACTATGGCTACACCTTC. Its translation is CASSQDTDLNYGYTF.

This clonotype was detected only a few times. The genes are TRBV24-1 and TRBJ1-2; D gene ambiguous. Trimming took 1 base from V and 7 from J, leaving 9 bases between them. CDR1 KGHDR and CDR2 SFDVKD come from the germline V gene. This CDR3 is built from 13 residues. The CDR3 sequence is CATSDLTDTGYTF. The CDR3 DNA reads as TGTGCCACCAGTGATTTAACAGACACTGGCTACACCTTC.

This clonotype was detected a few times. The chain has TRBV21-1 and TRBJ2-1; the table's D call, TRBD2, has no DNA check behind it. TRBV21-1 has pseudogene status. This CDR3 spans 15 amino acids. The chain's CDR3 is CASSKSGGRPNEQFF. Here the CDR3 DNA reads TGTGCCAGCAGCAAGTCGGGCGGGAGGCCCAATGAGCAGTTCTTC.

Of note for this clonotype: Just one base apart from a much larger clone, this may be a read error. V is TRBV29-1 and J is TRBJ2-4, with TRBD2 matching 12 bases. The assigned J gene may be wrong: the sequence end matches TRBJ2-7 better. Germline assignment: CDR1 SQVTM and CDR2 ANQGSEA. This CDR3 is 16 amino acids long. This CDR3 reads CSACLTSGRSSYEQYF. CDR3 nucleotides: TGCAGCGCTTGTCTTACTAGCGGGAGGAGCTCCTACGAGCAGTACTTC.

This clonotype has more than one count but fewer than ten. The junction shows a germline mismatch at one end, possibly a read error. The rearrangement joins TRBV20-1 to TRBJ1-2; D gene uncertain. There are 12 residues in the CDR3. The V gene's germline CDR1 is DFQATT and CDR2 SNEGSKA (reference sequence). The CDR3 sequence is CSARGPSSGYTF. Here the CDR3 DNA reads TGCAGTGCCAGAGGTCCAAGTTCCGGCTACACCTTC.

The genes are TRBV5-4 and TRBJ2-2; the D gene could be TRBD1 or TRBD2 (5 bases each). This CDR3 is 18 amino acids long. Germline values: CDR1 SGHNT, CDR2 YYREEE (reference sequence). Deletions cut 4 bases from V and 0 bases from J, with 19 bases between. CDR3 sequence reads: CASSPPRPGPANTGELFF. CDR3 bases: TGTGCCAGCAGCCCCCCACGCCCGGGACCGGCGAACACCGGGGAGCTGTTTTTT.

In nucleotides, the CDR3 is TGTGCCAGCACCTCTTGGAGCACAGATACGCAGTATTTT. Translating it yields CASTSWSTDTQYF. The rearrangement links TRBV6-5 to TRBJ2-3; D ambiguous. This CDR3 spans 13 amino acids. V lost 7 bases, J lost 0 bases, and 8 bases lay in between. CDR1 is MNHEY, CDR2 SVGAGI, per germline.

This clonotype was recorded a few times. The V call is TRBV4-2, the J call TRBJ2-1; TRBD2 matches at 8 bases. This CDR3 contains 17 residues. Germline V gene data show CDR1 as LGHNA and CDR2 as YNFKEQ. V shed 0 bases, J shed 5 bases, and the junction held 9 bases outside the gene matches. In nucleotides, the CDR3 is TGTGCCAGCAGCCAAGATCTGCCTAGCGGGTACAACAATGAGCAGTTCTTC. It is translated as CASSQDLPSGYNNEQFF.

CDR3 sequence reads: CSARDFQVQETQYF. The DNA of the CDR3 is TGCAGTGCTCGGGACTTCCAAGTCCAAGAGACCCAGTACTTC. The chain is built from TRBV20-1 and TRBJ2-5; tentatively, D is TRBD2 (6 bases). Trimming took 5 bases from V and 1 from J, leaving 14 bases between them. The CDR3 runs 14 residues. Germline-derived CDR1 and CDR2 are DFQATT and SNEGSKA (reference sequence).

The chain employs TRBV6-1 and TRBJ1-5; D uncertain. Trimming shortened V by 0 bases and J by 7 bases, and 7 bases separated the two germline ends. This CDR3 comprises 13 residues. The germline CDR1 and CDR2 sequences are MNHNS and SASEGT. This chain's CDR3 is CASSEANGQPQHF. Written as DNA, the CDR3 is TGTGCCAGCAGTGAAGCTAACGGCCAGCCCCAGCATTTT.

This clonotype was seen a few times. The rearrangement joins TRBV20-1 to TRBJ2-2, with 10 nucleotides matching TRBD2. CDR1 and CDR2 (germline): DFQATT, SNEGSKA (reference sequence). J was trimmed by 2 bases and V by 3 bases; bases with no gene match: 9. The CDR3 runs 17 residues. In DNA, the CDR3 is TGCAGTGCTAGGGGCGGTAGCGGGGGGTCCAACACCGGGGAGCTGTTTTTT. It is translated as CSARGGSGGSNTGELFF.

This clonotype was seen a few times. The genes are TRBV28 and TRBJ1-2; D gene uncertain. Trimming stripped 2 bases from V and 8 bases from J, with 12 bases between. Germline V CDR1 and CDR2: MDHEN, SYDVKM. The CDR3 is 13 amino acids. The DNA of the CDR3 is TGTGCCAGCAGTTTAGAGACCGCTGGAGGCTACACCTTC. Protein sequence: CASSLETAGGYTF.

The CDR3 coding sequence is TGTGCCAGCTCAGCCGGACAGGGAGAGCCCCTCCACTTT. Encoded protein: CASSAGQGEPLHF. The rearrangement links TRBV18 to TRBJ1-6; 8 nucleotides line up with TRBD1. Germline V gene data show CDR1 as KGHSH and CDR2 as LQKENI. This CDR3 is built from 13 residues. V dropped 5 bases and J dropped 13; count of bases not matched to a gene: 7.

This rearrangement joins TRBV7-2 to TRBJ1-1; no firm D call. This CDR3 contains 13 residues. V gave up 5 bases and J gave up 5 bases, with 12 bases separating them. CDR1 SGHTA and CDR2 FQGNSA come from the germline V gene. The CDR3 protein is CASSPVGGTEAFF. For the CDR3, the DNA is TGTGCCAGCAGCCCAGTCGGCGGAACTGAAGCTTTCTTT.

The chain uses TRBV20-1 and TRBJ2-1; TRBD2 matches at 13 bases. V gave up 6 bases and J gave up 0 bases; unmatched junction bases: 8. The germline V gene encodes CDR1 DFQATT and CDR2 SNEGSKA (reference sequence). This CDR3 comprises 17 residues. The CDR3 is CSALGTSGTSSYNEQFF. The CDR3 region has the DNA TGCAGTGCCCTCGGGACTAGCGGGACCAGCTCCTACAATGAGCAGTTCTTC.

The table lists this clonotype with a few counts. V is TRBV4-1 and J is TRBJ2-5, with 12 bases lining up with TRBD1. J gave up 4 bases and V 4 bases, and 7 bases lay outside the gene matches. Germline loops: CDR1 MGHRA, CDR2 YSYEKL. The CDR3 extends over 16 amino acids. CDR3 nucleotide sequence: TGCGCCAGCAGCCGAGGTGGGACAGGGGGCGGAGAGACCCAGTACTTC. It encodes CASSRGGTGGGETQYF.

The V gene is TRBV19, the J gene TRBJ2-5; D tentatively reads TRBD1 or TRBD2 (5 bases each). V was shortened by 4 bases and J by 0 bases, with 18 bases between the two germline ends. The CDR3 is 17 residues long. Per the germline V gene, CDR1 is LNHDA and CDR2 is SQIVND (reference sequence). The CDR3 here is CASSTDYGTAYQETQYF. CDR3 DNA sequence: TGTGCCAGTAGTACCGATTACGGGACGGCGTACCAAGAGACCCAGTACTTC.

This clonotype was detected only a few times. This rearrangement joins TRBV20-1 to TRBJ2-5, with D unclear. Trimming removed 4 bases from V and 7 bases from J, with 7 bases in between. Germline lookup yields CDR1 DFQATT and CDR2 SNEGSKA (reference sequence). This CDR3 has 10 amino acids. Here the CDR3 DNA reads TGCAGTGCTACAATGGGGACCCAGTACTTC. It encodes CSATMGTQYF.

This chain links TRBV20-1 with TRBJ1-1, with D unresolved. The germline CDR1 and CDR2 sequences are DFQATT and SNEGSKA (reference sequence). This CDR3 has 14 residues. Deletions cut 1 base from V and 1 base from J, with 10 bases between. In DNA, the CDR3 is TGCAGTGCTAGAGTAGGGAGTACGAACACTGAAGCTTTCTTT. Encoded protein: CSARVGSTNTEAFF.

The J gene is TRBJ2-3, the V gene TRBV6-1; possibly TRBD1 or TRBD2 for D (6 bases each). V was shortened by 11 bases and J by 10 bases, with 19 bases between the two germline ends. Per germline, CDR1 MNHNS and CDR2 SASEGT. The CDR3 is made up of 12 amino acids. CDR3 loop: CASPEGGGPQYF. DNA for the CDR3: TGTGCCTCACCAGAGGGGGGTGGGCCGCAGTATTTT.

The CDR3 sequence is CSAVLEVGTGGYNEQYF. CDR3 nucleotide sequence: TGCAGTGCGGTGTTAGAAGTGGGGACAGGGGGCTACAATGAGCAGTACTTC. This chain links TRBV20-1 with TRBJ2-7; 12 nucleotides match TRBD1. After removal of 6 bases from V and 7 bases from J, the junction contained 19 bases not matched to a gene. Germline CDR1 is DFQATT and CDR2 is SNEGSKA (reference sequence). This CDR3 comprises 17 residues.

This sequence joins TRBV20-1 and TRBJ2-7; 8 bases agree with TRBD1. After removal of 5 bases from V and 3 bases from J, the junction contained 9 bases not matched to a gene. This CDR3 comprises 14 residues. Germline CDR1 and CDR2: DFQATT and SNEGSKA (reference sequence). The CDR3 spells CSAARGPPFYEQYF. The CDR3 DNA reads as TGCAGTGCTGCCAGGGGGCCCCCTTTCTACGAGCAGTACTTC.

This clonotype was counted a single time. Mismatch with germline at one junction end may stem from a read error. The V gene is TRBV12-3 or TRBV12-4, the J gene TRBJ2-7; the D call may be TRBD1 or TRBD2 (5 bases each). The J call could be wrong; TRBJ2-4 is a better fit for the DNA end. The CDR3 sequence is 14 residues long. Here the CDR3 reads CVSSWGFTKNIQYF. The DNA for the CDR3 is TGTGTCAGCAGCTGGGGGTTCACCAAAAACATTCAGTACTTC.

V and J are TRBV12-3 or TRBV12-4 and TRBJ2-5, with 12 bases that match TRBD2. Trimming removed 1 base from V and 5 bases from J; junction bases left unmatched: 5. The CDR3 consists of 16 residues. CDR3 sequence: CASSLGGLAGLETQYF. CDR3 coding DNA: TGTGCCAGCAGTTTAGGAGGACTAGCGGGGCTGGAGACCCAGTACTTC.